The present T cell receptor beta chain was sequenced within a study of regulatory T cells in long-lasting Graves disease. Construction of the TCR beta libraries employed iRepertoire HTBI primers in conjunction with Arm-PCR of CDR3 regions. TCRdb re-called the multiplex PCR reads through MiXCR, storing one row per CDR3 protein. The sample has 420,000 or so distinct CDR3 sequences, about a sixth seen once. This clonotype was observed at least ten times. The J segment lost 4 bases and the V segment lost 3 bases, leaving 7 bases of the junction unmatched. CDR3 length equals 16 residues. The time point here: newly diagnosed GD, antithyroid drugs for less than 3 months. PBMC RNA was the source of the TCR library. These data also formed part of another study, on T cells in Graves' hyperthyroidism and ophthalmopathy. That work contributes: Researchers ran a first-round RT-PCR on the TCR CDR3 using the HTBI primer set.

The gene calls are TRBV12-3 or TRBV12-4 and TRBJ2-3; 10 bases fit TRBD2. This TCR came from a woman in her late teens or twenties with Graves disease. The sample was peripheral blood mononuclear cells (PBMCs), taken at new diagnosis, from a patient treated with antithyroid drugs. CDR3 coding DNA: TGTGCCAGCAGTTTCGGCCTAGCGGGAGAGGCAGATACGCAGTATTTT. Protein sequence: CASSFGLAGEADTQYF.